The 23 T cell receptor beta chains in this list originate from one sample, sequenced in a study of blood T cell repertoires in COVID-19. Sequencing was performed with immunoSEQ multiplex PCR; in TCRdb, only in-frame clones are kept and a portion is missing. The sample holds approximately 270,000 clones, approximately 83% seen once. The specimen sequenced was PBMCs or T cells enriched from blood (not recorded which). The receptors here all came from a woman aged 25 to 45 who had recovered from COVID-19.

V is TRBV3-1 (or the pseudogene TRBV3-2) and J is TRBJ2-5; TRBD2 agrees at 8 bases. CDR1 is LGHDT, CDR2 YNNKEL, per germline (reference sequence). The CDR3 has 15 residues. V lost 7 bases to trimming and J lost 2 bases; unmatched junction nucleotides: 9. As DNA, the CDR3 is TGTGCCAGCAACTCGCCGGGGGGGGGACAAGAGACCCAGTACTTC. It codes for CASNSPGGGQETQYF.

The chain combines TRBV11-2 with TRBJ2-5, with TRBD2 matching 10 bases. V was pared by 0 bases and J by 3 bases, with 16 bases of the junction left unmatched. The V gene's germline CDR1 is SGHAT and CDR2 FQNNGV. The CDR3 consists of 20 residues. The CDR3 nucleotides are TGTGCCAGCAGCTTAGATCGCGCCGGGCTAGCGGGAGAAGTCGAAGAGACCCAGTACTTC. This encodes CASSLDRAGLAGEVEETQYF.

The chain joins TRBV2 to TRBJ2-2; TRBD2 aligns across 9 bases. Germline CDR1 reads SNHLY; CDR2 reads FYNNEI. CDR3 length equals 17 residues. Trimming at V came to 5 bases and at J to 4 bases, leaving 11 bases not matched to a gene. The CDR3 spells CASSFHPGLASTGELFF. In DNA, the CDR3 is TGTGCCAGCAGTTTTCATCCGGGACTAGCATCCACCGGGGAGCTGTTTTTT.

CDR3 residues: CASSYSRDRRGSPLHF. The CDR3 DNA reads TGTGCCAGCAGTTATTCCCGGGATAGACGGGGTTCACCCCTCCACTTT. The chain couples TRBV27 to TRBJ1-6; D remains unclear. The CDR3 covers 16 residues. From germline, CDR1 is MNHEY and CDR2 SMNVEV (reference sequence). V gave up 4 bases and J gave up 9 bases, with 19 bases separating them.

The chain joins TRBV5-1 to TRBJ2-7, with TRBD1 identical over 8 bases. Germline CDR1 is SGHRS and CDR2 is YFSETQ. This CDR3 is built from 15 residues. V gave up 1 base and J gave up 5 bases; unmatched junction bases: 8. The CDR3 nucleotides read TGCGCCAGCAGCTTGCCTGACAGGGGATACCACGAGCAGTACTTC. The encoded protein is CASSLPDRGYHEQYF.

This sequence joins TRBV10-2 and TRBJ1-2; possibly TRBD1 for D (5 bases). V lost 10 bases, J lost 6 bases, and 12 bases lay in between. Germline V gives CDR1 WSHSY, CDR2 SAAADI. This CDR3 has 11 residues. Here the CDR3 reads CATAGLHGYTF. The CDR3 bases are TGCGCCACCGCGGGACTTCATGGCTACACCTTC.

The chain uses TRBV28 and TRBJ1-6; tentatively, D is TRBD1 (5 bases). Trimming removed 4 bases from V and 5 bases from J, with 12 bases in between. Germline CDR1 reads MDHEN; CDR2 reads SYDVKM. This CDR3 contains 15 residues. The CDR3, as DNA: TGTGCCAGCAGTTCCGGTGGACAAGATAATTCACCCCTCCACTTT. Its translation is CASSSGGQDNSPLHF.

This chain connects TRBV11-2 to TRBJ2-2; 13 bases agree with TRBD2. Per germline, CDR1 SGHAT and CDR2 FQNNGV. This CDR3 region has 17 residues. The J segment lost 1 base and the V segment lost 7 bases, leaving 6 bases of the junction unmatched. The CDR3 reads CASIEGLAGVNTGELFF. The CDR3 DNA sequence: TGTGCCAGCATCGAAGGACTAGCGGGGGTGAACACCGGGGAGCTGTTTTTT.

V and J are TRBV6-5 and TRBJ1-4; no clear D. Germline V lookup: CDR1 MNHEY, CDR2 SVGAGI. This CDR3 has 14 amino acids. Trimming left V 6 bases short and J 1 base short, with 9 bases between. This CDR3 reads CASSPRVTNEKLFF. In DNA form, the CDR3 reads TGTGCCAGCAGCCCCCGGGTAACTAATGAAAAACTGTTTTTT.

This chain joins TRBV5-4 and TRBJ1-1, with D perhaps matching TRBD1 (6 bases). In germline, CDR1 is SGHNT, CDR2 YYREEE (reference sequence). With 4 bases removed from V and 7 bases from J, the gap between germline ends came to 20 bases. The CDR3 totals 15 residues. The DNA for the CDR3 is TGTGCCAGCAGCCCCGATCTATCGGGGGGCGGTGAAGCTTTCTTT. Translating gives CASSPDLSGGGEAFF.

V and J are TRBV30 and TRBJ1-3; D call uncertain. V shed 4 bases and J shed 2 bases, with 9 bases lying between them. Per germline, CDR1 GTSNPN and CDR2 SVGIG (reference sequence). This CDR3 spans 13 amino acids. The CDR3 DNA reads TGTGCCTGGAACGGTCGGGCTGGAAACACCATATATTTT. Translating gives CAWNGRAGNTIYF.

Only one count was recorded for this clone. Other DNA sequences in the sample encode the same CDR3. The V gene is TRBV29-1, the J gene TRBJ1-6, with 7 bases aligning to TRBD1. CDR1 and CDR2 (germline): SQVTM, ANQGSEA. The CDR3 is 13 residues long. Trimming cost V 2 bases and J 5 bases; bases outside gene matches: 0. The CDR3 region has the DNA TGCAGCGTTGAAACAGGGGATAATTCACCCCTCCACTTT. This encodes CSVETGDNSPLHF.

The chain recombines TRBV27 with TRBJ1-1; D is uncertain. The CDR3 is made up of 13 amino acids. Trimming left V 3 bases short and J 6 bases short, with 11 bases between. The germline CDR1 and CDR2 sequences are MNHEY and SMNVEV (reference sequence). CDR3 nucleotides: TGTGCCAGCAGTTTCTTTCGCCAGTCTGAAGCTTTCTTT. Translating gives CASSFFRQSEAFF.

CDR3 loop: CASRLSGAIEQYF. The CDR3 region has the DNA TGTGCCAGCAGGCTAAGCGGGGCTATCGAGCAGTACTTC. This chain connects TRBV7-2 to TRBJ2-7; 7 bases map to TRBD2. V lost 6 bases to trimming and J lost 6 bases; unmatched junction nucleotides: 8. This CDR3 has 13 amino acids. Germline-derived CDR1 and CDR2 are SGHTA and FQGNSA.

The chain carries TRBV28 and TRBJ1-2; no clear D. There are 14 residues in the CDR3. V was cut by 3 bases and J by 2 bases, with 10 bases left in between. Germline V CDR1 and CDR2: MDHEN, SYDVKM. CDR3 region: CASSLTAENYGYTF. CDR3 nucleotide sequence: TGTGCCAGCAGTTTGACGGCGGAAAACTATGGCTACACCTTC.

This chain uses TRBV19 with TRBJ1-3; TRBD1 aligns across 7 bases. Unmatched junction bases numbered 5, after V lost 5 bases and J lost 4 bases. In germline, CDR1 is LNHDA, CDR2 SQIVND (reference sequence). The CDR3 spans 14 residues. The CDR3 nucleotides read TGTGCCAGTAGTCACGGGACAGCGGGAAACACCATATATTTT. This codes for CASSHGTAGNTIYF.

The table lists this clone with a count of one. The V call is TRBV28, the J call TRBJ1-1; D unresolved. The length of the CDR3 is 16 residues. The germline gives CDR1 MDHEN, CDR2 SYDVKM. Deletions cut 4 bases from V and 5 bases from J, with 20 bases between. CDR3 coding DNA: TGTGCCAGCAGTTCAACAGCGGACCCCGGGTTGACTGAAGCTTTCTTT. The encoded protein is CASSSTADPGLTEAFF. Combining the CDR3 with reference TRBV28 and TRBJ1-1 gives the whole variable domain DVKVTQSSRYLVKRTGEKVFLECVQDMDHENMFWYRQDPGLGLRLIYFSYDVKMKEKGDIPEGYSVSREKKERFSLILESASTNQTSMYLCASSSTADPGLTEAFFGQGTRLTVV.

This clone came up a few times. The genes are TRBV28 and TRBJ2-1; D is possibly TRBD2 (6 bases). Germline CDR1 reads MDHEN; CDR2 reads SYDVKM. V was cut by 8 bases and J by 0 bases, with 17 bases left in between. The CDR3 is made up of 16 amino acids. DNA of the CDR3: TGTGCCAGCGCGCGGGGTTGGGCCAGCTCCTACAATGAGCAGTTCTTC. It encodes CASARGWASSYNEQFF. Variable domain in full (rest from reference TRBV28 and TRBJ2-1): DVKVTQSSRYLVKRTGEKVFLECVQDMDHENMFWYRQDPGLGLRLIYFSYDVKMKEKGDIPEGYSVSREKKERFSLILESASTNQTSMYLCASARGWASSYNEQFFGPGTRLTVL.

CDR3 bases: TGCGCCAGCGGAAGCCAGGGGTTACTAGGGGAGACCCAGTACTTC. It is translated as CASGSQGLLGETQYF. The chain employs TRBV10-2 and TRBJ2-5, with D possibly TRBD1 on 6 matching bases. This CDR3 contains 15 residues. CDR1 is WSHSY and CDR2 is SAAADI in the germline V gene. The V end lost 8 bases, the J end lost 5 bases, and 21 bases lay between the germline ends.

The J gene is TRBJ2-2, the V gene TRBV21-1; the DNA was not used to check the table's D call, TRBD1. TRBV21-1 is labeled a pseudogene. The CDR3 is 18 residues long. CDR3 amino acids: CASTPRGQLNLNTGELFF. CDR3 DNA sequence: TGTGCCAGCACTCCTAGGGGGCAACTTAACCTGAACACCGGGGAGCTGTTTTTT.

The rearrangement joins TRBV3-1 (or the pseudogene TRBV3-2) to TRBJ2-5; perhaps TRBD2 as D (7 bases). The V end was cut by 4 bases, the J end by 4 bases, with 19 bases between. The CDR3 has 16 amino acids. In germline, CDR1 is LGHDT, CDR2 YNNKEL (reference sequence). The DNA of the CDR3 is TGTGCCAGCAGCCCGGGGGTAGGGGGGGCCCCAGAGACCCAGTACTTC. Amino acids: CASSPGVGGAPETQYF.

CDR3 in amino acids: CASSENGGKGGYTF. Here the CDR3 DNA reads TGTGCCAGCAGTGAAAATGGGGGGAAGGGTGGCTACACCTTC. The chain has TRBV6-1 and TRBJ1-2, with D perhaps matching TRBD1 (5 bases). Germline V gene sequence: CDR1 MNHNS, CDR2 SASEGT. The CDR3 spans 14 residues. The V and J ends lost 2 bases and 7 bases respectively, with 14 bases between them.

The table lists this clone with a count of one. The chain carries TRBV5-1 and TRBJ1-6; D not resolved. CDR1 is SGHRS and CDR2 is YFSETQ in the germline V gene. Trimming took 2 bases from V and 5 from J, leaving 11 bases between them. This CDR3 contains 15 residues. CDR3 region: CASSFGGANNSPLHF. As DNA, the CDR3 is TGCGCCAGCAGCTTTGGTGGTGCTAATAATTCACCCCTCCACTTT.